These T cell receptor beta chains were read from a single sample in a study of blood T cells in healthy people across ages. From the 5' RACE reads, TCRdb called clonotypes with MiXCR, one entry per CDR3 protein. Here the sample spans 1.4 million or so distinct CDR3 sequences, under 55% being singletons. Sequenced input: blood. The receptors derive from a woman between 18 and 29 years old in good health. The CDR3 runs from the conserved cysteine through the conserved F or W. Fields, in order: D gene, clone size, J gene, V gene, CDR3 DNA, CDR3 protein. The D gene is left open where the match is weak. Clone size appears in some rows only: once, few, many, or a class for an expanded clone.

-,-,TRBJ1-2,TRBV4-1,TGCGCCAGCAGCTCTGGGGGGCAGGGCTTCTATGGCTACACCTTC,CASSSGGQGFYGYTF
-,-,TRBJ1-2,TRBV7-9,TGTGCCAGCAGCCCACAGGGTCCGTCTTCCTATGGCTACACCTTC,CASSPQGPSSYGYTF
-,few,TRBJ2-7,TRBV7-9,TGTGCCAGCAGCCCCGCTTTGGCGGGGAACAATGAGCAGTACTTC,CASSPALAGNNEQYF
TRBD1,few,TRBJ1-2,TRBV29-1,TGCAGCGTCCGACCGGGACAGATGGGCTATGGCTACACCTTC,CSVRPGQMGYGYTF
-,-,TRBJ1-2,TRBV13,TGTGCCAGCAGCCTAGAAACAGGTGATGGCTACACCTTC,CASSLETGDGYTF
-,many,TRBJ2-7,TRBV6-2/TRBV6-3,TGTGCCAGCAGTAAAACCTACGAGCAGTACTTC,CASSKTYEQYF
-,few,TRBJ2-6,TRBV6-5,TGTGCCAGCAGTTACTCAAGGTTCTCTGGGGCCAACGTCCTGACTTTC,CASSYSRFSGANVLTF
-,few,TRBJ1-2,TRBV6-5,TGTGCCAGCAGGGACAGCGCCCGTCGGAATGGCTACACCTTC,CASRDSARRNGYTF
-,few,TRBJ2-7,TRBV3-1,TGTGCCAGCAGCCACGCGGCCCTTTCCTACGAGCAGTACTTC,CASSHAALSYEQYF
TRBD2,-,TRBJ2-5,TRBV7-9,TGTGCCAGCAAGAGCGGGATTAACAATGAGCAGTACTTC,CASKSGINNEQYF
-,-,TRBJ1-2,TRBV5-1,TGCGCCAGCAACGCGGGGGGCACCACGGTCGGCTACACCTTC,CASNAGGTTVGYTF
TRBD1,few,TRBJ2-3,TRBV11-3,TGTGCCAGCAGCTTCTCTACAGGGGGCTCCACAGATACGCAGTATTTT,CASSFSTGGSTDTQYF
-,few,TRBJ2-2,TRBV5-1,TGCGCCAGCAGCGTTGACAGGGAGGGCACCGGGGAGCTGTTTTTT,CASSVDREGTGELFF
-,few,TRBJ2-7,TRBV20-1,TGCAGTGCTAGAGGGCAGGCAGGGGTGGCCAATGAGCAGTACTTC,CSARGQAGVANEQYF
TRBD2,-,TRBJ2-1,TRBV20-1,TGCAATGCTGGAGGACTAGACCCAAATGAACAGTTCTTC,CNAGGLDPNEQFF
-,-,TRBJ2-2,TRBV30,TGTGCCTGGAGTATGGGAATGGGGGAGCTGTTTTTT,CAWSMGMGELFF
TRBD2,-,TRBJ2-5,TRBV28,TGTGCCAGCAGTTTGCGGGAGGGCCTTCAATCGAAGCAGTACTTC,CASSLREGLQSKQYF
TRBD2,-,TRBJ2-3,TRBV20-1,TGCAGTGCTAGAGAGAGTACTAGCGGGAGGGCGGGTACGCAGTATTTT,CSARESTSGRAGTQYF
-,-,TRBJ2-7,TRBV12-3/TRBV12-4,TGTGCCAGCAGGGGATTGGGGGGTTACGAGCAGTACTTC,CASRGLGGYEQYF
-,-,TRBJ1-5,TRBV18,TGTGCCAGCTCACCAGGGTTCTCGGACTTTAGCAATCAGCCCCAGCATTTT,CASSPGFSDFSNQPQHF
TRBD1,-,TRBJ1-1,TRBV4-3,TGCGCCAGCAGCCCGGACAGGGGGCGTGATAAATTCATCCCTGAAGCTTTCTTT,CASSPDRGRDKFIPEAFF
TRBD2,-,TRBJ2-1,TRBV7-3,TGTGCCAGCAGCCCCGGGACTAGCGGGAGGGCCGAGGAGCAGTTCTTC,CASSPGTSGRAEEQFF
-,many,TRBJ1-1,TRBV20-1,TGCAGTGCTAGATCCGCTGGAGGCACTGAAGCTTTCTTT,CSARSAGGTEAFF
TRBD1,-,TRBJ2-5,TRBV6-1,TGTGCCAGCAGTGTCGGGACAGGGTACAATGAGCAGTACTTC,CASSVGTGYNEQYF
-,-,TRBJ1-4,TRBV6-1,TGTGCCGGCAGTCCTCTACAGGCAACTAATGAAAAACTGTTTTTT,CAGSPLQATNEKLFF
-,-,TRBJ2-6,TRBV20-1,TGCAGTGCTAGTCTGGCCCGTCGTAGCTCTGGGGCCAACGTCCTGACTTTC,CSASLARRSSGANVLTF
-,few,TRBJ1-1,TRBV20-1,TGCAGTGCTAGTCCAGGGACCACTGAAGCTTTCTTT,CSASPGTTEAFF
TRBD1,-,TRBJ1-2,TRBV29-1,TGCAGCGTTGACAACAGGGGAGACTATGGCTACACCTTC,CSVDNRGDYGYTF
-,-,TRBJ2-1,TRBV28,TGTGCCAGCAGTTTATTGTGGGAGCAGTTCTTC,CASSLLWEQFF
-,-,TRBJ2-2,TRBV27,TGTGCCAGCCGGATTGTGGGGGCCGGGACCGGGGAGCTGTTTTTT,CASRIVGAGTGELFF
-,few,TRBJ2-3,TRBV12-3/TRBV12-4,TGTGCCAGCAGCCCGAATCGGGCTCCCTCAGATACGCAGTATTTT,CASSPNRAPSDTQYF
-,-,TRBJ2-7,TRBV12-3/TRBV12-4,TGTGCCAGCAGTTTTCGTGGACAACCCTACGAGCAGTACTTC,CASSFRGQPYEQYF
-,-,TRBJ1-5,TRBV7-8,TGTGCCTGCAGCCGTGGGAAGGTTGGGCAGCTCAATCAGCCCCAGCATTTT,CACSRGKVGQLNQPQHF
-,-,TRBJ2-7,TRBV4-1,TGCGCCAGCAGCCAAGACGAGGCAGGCTTGACCTACGAGCAGTACTTC,CASSQDEAGLTYEQYF
-,-,TRBJ2-3,TRBV20-1,TGCAGTGCTAAGTGGGGCTCTAGCACAGATACGCAGTATTTT,CSAKWGSSTDTQYF
-,-,TRBJ2-3,TRBV4-1,TGCGCCAGCAGCAACCGTCGGTCAGATACGCAGTATTTT,CASSNRRSDTQYF
TRBD1,-,TRBJ2-3,TRBV29-1,TGCAGCGTTGCAGGGGGTAAGGGAGATACGCAGTATTTT,CSVAGGKGDTQYF